This T cell receptor beta chain came from a study of shared clonotypes between healthy human individuals. Points from the study as a whole: Sharing across four donors was seen in around 5.1% of naive CD4 clonotypes. Clonotypes which were not shared had lower generation probabilities than clonotypes that all four donors shared. Sequencing depth was expected to influence donor clonotype sharing.

The method was immunoSEQ multiplex PCR; TCRdb's version includes in-frame clones alone and lacks a portion of them. The sample comprises millions of clones, just over 90% of which are singletons, and around 1.7% rests with the top ten. This CDR3 has 14 amino acids. Germline loops: CDR1 SEHNR, CDR2 FQNEAQ (reference sequence). The ends were cut back, 5 bases at V and 9 bases at J, with 20 bases in the middle. Cells designated naive CD8 were CD45RO-negative and were positively selected for CCR7, with terminally differentiated effector memory CD45RA+ cells excluded. Every donor was a Caucasian adult from Nashville, Tennessee. Remarks on this clone: Its antigen is not known.

The sequenced material came from naive CD8+ T cells from PBMCs. This TCR derives from a man aged 18 to 30 in good health. Some clones in this sample may be carry-over from other donors' samples. The chain joins TRBV7-9 to TRBJ2-7; unclear D gene. The CDR3 protein is CASSHTAGYAGQYF. CDR3 DNA: TGTGCCAGCAGCCACACAGCTGGTTACGCCGGGCAGTACTTC.